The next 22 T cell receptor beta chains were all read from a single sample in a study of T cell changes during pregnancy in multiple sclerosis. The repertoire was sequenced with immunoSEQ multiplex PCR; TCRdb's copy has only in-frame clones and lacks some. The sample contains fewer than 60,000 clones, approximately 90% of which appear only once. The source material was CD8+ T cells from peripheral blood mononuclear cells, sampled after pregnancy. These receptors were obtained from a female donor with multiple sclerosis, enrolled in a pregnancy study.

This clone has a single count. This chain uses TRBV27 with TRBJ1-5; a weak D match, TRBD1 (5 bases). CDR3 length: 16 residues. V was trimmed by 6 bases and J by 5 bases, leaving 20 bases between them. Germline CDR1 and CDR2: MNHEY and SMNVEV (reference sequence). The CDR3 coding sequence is TGTGCCAGCAGAGGCGCAAGGGGTGAGTGGGATCAGCCCCAGCATTTT. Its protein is CASRGARGEWDQPQHF.

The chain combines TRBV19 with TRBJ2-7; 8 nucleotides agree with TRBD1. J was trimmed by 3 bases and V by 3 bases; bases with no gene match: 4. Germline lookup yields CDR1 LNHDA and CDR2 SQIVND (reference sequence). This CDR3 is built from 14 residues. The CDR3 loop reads CASSIGTGNYEQYF. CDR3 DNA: TGTGCCAGTAGTATCGGGACAGGCAACTACGAGCAGTACTTC.

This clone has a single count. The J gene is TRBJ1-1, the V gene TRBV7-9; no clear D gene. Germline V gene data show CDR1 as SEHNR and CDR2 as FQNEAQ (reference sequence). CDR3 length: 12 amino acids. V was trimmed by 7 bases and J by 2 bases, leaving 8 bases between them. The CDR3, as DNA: TGTGCCAGCACCGACTCTAACACTGAAGCTTTCTTT. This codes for CASTDSNTEAFF.

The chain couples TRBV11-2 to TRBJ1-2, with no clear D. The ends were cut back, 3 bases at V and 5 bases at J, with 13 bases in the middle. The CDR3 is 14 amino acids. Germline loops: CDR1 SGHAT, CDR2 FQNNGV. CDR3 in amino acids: CASSFLETDYGYTF. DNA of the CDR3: TGTGCCAGCAGCTTTCTGGAGACTGATTATGGCTACACCTTC.

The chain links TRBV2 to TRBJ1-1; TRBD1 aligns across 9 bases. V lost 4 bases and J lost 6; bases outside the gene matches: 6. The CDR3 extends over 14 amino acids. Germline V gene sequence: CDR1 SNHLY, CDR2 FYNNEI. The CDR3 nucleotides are TGTGCCAGCAGTGTAACAGGGGGCGCAGCTGAAGCTTTCTTT. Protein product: CASSVTGGAAEAFF.

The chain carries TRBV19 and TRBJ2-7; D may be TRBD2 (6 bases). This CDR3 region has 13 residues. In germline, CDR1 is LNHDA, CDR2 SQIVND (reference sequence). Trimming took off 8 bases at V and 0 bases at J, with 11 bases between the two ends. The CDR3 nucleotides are TGTGCCAGTTCGTTCGGGGGCTCCTACGAGCAGTACTTC. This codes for CASSFGGSYEQYF. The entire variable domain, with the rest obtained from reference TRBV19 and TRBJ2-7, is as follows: DGGITQSPKYLFRKEGQNVTLSCEQNLNHDAMYWYRQDPGQGLRLIYYSQIVNDFQKGDIAEGYSVSREKKESFPLTVTSAQKNPTAFYLCASSFGGSYEQYFGPGTRLTVT.

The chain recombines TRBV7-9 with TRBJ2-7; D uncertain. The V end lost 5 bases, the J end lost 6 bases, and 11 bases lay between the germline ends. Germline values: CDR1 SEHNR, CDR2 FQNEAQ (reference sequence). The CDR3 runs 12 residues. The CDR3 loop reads CASSPYGAEQYF. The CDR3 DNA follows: TGTGCCAGCAGCCCATACGGTGCCGAGCAGTACTTC.

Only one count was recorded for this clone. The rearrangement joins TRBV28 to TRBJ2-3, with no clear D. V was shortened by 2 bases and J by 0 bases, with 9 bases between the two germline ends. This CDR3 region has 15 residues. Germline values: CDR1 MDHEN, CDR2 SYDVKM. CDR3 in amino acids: CASSLPEYSTDTQYF. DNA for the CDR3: TGTGCCAGCAGTTTACCAGAATATAGCACAGATACGCAGTATTTT. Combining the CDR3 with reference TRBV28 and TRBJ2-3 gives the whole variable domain DVKVTQSSRYLVKRTGEKVFLECVQDMDHENMFWYRQDPGLGLRLIYFSYDVKMKEKGDIPEGYSVSREKKERFSLILESASTNQTSMYLCASSLPEYSTDTQYFGPGTRLTVL.

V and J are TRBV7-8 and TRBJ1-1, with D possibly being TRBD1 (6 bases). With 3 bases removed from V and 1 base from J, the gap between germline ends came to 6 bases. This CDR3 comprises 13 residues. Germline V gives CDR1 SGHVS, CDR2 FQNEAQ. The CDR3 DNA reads TGTGCCAGCAGCTTGGACAGGAACACTGAAGCTTTCTTT. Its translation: CASSLDRNTEAFF.

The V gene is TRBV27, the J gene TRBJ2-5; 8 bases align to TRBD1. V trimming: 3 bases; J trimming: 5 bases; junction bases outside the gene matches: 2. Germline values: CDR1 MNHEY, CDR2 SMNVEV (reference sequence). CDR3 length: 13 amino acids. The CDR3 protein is CASSLDRAETQYF. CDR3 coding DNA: TGTGCCAGCAGTTTGGACAGGGCGGAGACCCAGTACTTC.

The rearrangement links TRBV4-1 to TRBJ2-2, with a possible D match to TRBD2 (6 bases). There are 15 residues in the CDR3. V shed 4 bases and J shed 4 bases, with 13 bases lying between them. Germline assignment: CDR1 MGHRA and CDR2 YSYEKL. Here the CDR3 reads CASSPGTEFTGELFF. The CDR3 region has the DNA TGCGCCAGCAGCCCAGGGACTGAATTCACCGGGGAGCTGTTTTTT.

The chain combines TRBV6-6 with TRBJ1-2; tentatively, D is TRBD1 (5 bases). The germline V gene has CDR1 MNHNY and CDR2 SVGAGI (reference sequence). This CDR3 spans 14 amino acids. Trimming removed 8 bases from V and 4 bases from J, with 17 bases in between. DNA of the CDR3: TGTGCCAGCCGGCCCCAGGGCCCTACCTATGGCTACACCTTC. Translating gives CASRPQGPTYGYTF.

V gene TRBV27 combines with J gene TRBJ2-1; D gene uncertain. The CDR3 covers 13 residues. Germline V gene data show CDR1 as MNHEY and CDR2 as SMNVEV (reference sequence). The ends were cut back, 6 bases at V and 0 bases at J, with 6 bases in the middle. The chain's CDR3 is CASSDSSYNEQFF. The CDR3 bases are TGTGCCAGCAGCGATAGCTCCTACAATGAGCAGTTCTTC.

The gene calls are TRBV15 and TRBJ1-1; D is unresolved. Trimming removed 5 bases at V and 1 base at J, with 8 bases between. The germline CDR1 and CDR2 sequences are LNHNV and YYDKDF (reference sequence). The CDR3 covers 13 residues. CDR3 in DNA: TGTGCCACCAGCCATCCAGAGAACACTGAAGCTTTCTTT. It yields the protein CATSHPENTEAFF. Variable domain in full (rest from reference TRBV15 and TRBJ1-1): DAMVIQNPRYQVTQFGKPVTLSCSQTLNHNVMYWYQQKSSQAPKLLFHYYDKDFNNEADTPDNFQSRRPNTSFCFLDIRSPGLGDTAMYLCATSHPENTEAFFGQGTRLTVV.

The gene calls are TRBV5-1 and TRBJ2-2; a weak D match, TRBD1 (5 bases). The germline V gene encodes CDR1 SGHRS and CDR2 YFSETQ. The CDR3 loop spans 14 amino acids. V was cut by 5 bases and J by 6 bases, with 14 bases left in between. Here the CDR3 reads CASRQVGGPGELFF. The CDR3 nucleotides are TGCGCCAGCAGACAGGTCGGTGGCCCCGGGGAGCTGTTTTTT.

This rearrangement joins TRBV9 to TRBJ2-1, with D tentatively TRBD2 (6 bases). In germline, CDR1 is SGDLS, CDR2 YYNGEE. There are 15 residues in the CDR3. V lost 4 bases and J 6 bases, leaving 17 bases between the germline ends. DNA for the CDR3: TGTGCCAGCAGCTTCTCCTCCGGGGGACGCAATGAGCAGTTCTTC. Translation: CASSFSSGGRNEQFF.

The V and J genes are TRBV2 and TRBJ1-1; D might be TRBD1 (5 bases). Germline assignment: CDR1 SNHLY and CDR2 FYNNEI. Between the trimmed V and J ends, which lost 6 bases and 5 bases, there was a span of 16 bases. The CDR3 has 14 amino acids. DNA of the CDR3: TGTGCCAGCAGGGACATGAACCTGGGTACTGAAGCTTTCTTT. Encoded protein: CASRDMNLGTEAFF.

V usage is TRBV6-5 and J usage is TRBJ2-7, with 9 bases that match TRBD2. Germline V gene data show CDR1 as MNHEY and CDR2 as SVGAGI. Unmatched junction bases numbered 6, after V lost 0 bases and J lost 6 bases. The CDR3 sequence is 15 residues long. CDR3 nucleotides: TGTGCCAGCAGTTACTCCCGGGCTAGCGGGGTCGAGCAGTACTTC. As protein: CASSYSRASGVEQYF.

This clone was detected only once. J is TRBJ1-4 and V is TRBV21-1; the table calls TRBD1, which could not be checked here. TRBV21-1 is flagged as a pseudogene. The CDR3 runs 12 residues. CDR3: CASSKAGQGAVF. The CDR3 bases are TGTGCCAGCAGCAAAGCGGGACAGGGGGCAGTCTTT.

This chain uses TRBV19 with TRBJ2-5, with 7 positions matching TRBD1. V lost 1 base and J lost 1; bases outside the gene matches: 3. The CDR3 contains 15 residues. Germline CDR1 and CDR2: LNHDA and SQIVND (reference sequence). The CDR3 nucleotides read TGTGCCAGTAGTATAGGACAGGGCAGCCAAGAGACCCAGTACTTC. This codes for CASSIGQGSQETQYF.

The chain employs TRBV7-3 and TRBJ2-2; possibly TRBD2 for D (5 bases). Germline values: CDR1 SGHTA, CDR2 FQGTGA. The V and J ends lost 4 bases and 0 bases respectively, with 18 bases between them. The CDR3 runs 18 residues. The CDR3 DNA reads TGTGCCAGCAGCTCTCCCGATACCGGGATGACGAACACCGGGGAGCTGTTTTTT. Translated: CASSSPDTGMTNTGELFF.

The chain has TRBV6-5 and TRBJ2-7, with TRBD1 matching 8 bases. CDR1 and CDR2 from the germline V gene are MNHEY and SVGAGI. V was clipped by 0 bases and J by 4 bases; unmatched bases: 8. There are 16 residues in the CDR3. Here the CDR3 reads CASSYSTGERSYEQYF. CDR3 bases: TGTGCCAGCAGTTACTCGACAGGGGAGAGATCTTACGAGCAGTACTTC.